This TCR beta chain was identified during a study of blood T cell repertoires in COVID-19. Under the authors' procedure: Amplified reference gene primers provided the basis for estimating nucleated cell counts. TCRdb keeps only in-frame clones here, not all; method: immunoSEQ multiplex PCR. V and J calls and clone size follow that table, whereas D and trimming were derived from the DNA. The sample contains fewer than 350,000 clones, approximately 91% of which appear only once. Germline V gene lookup returns CDR1 KGHDR and CDR2 SFDVKD. Trimming removed 4 bases from V and 3 bases from J; junction bases left unmatched: 2. CDR3 size: 13 residues.

The chain carries TRBV24-1 and TRBJ2-7, with 7 bases identical to TRBD2. What was sequenced was PBMCs or T cells enriched from blood (not recorded which). The clonotype comes from a woman in her forties with acute COVID-19. The DNA of the CDR3 is TGTGCCACCAGTGACCCGGGGGGCTACGAGCAGTACTTC. Translated, it gives CATSDPGGYEQYF.